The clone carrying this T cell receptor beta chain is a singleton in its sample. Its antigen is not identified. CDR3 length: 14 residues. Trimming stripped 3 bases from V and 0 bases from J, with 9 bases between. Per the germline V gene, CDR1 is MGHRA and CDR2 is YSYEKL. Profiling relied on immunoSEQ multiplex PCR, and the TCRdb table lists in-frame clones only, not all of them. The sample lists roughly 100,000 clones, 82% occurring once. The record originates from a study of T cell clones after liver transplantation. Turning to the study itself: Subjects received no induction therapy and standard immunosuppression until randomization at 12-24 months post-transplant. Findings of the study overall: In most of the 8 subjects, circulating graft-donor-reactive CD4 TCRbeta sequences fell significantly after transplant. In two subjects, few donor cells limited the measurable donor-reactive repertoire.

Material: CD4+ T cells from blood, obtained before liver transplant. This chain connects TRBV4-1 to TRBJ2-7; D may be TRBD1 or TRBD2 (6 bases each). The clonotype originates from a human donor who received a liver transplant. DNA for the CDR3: TGCGCCAGCAGCCAGTCGGGGGCCTCCTACGAGCAGTACTTC. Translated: CASSQSGASYEQYF.